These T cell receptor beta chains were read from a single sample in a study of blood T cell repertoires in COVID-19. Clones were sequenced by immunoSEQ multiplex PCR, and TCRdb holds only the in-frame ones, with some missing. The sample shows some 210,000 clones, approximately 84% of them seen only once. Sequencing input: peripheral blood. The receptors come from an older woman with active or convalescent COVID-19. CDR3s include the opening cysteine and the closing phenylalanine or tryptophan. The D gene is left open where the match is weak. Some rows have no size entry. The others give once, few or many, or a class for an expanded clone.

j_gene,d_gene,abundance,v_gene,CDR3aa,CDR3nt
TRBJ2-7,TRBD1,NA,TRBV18,CASSPRGPGGGNEQYF,TGTGCCAGCTCACCAAGGGGGCCCGGAGGCGGCAACGAGCAGTACTTC
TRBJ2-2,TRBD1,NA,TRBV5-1,CASRDRDAGELFF,TGCGCCAGCCGGGACAGGGATGCCGGGGAGCTGTTTTTT
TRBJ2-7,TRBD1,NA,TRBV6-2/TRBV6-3,CASSYPDRGSFYEQYF,TGTGCCAGCAGTTACCCAGACAGGGGCTCGTTCTACGAGCAGTACTTC
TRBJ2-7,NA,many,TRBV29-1,CSGRLGNEQYF,TGCAGCGGGAGACTAGGGAACGAGCAGTACTTC
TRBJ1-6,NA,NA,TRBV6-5,CASSYSRTSNSPLHF,TGTGCCAGCAGTTACTCGCGCACCTCTAATTCACCCCTCCACTTT
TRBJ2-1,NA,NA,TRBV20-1,CSASRPESTYNEQFF,TGCAGTGCTAGTCGCCCGGAGAGCACCTACAATGAGCAGTTCTTC
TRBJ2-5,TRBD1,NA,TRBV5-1,CASSFGDSQETQYF,TGCGCCAGCAGCTTCGGGGACAGTCAAGAGACCCAGTACTTC
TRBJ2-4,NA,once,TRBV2,CASTLDILAKNIQYF,TGTGCCAGCACTTTGGACATCCTAGCCAAAAACATTCAGTACTTC
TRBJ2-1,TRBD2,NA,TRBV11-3,CASSLDQASGSLYNEQFF,TGTGCCAGCAGCTTAGATCAGGCTAGCGGGAGTCTTTACAATGAGCAGTTCTTC
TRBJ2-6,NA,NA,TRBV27,CASSLTGPSGANVLTF,TGTGCCAGCAGTTTAACAGGGCCTTCGGGGGCCAACGTCCTGACTTTC
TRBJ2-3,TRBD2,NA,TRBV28,CASSAITSGRRDTQYF,TGTGCCAGCAGTGCCATAACTAGCGGGCGACGAGATACGCAGTATTTT
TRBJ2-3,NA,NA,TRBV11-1,CASSSPPWSGTDTQYF,TGTGCCAGCAGCTCCCCGCCGTGGAGCGGCACAGATACGCAGTATTTT
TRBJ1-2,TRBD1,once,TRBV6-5,CASSPRGDRVYGYTF,TGTGCCAGCAGCCCAAGGGGCGACAGGGTCTATGGCTACACCTTC
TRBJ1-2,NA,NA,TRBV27,CASSLSGRLGYTF,TGTGCCAGCAGTTTATCGGGGCGGTTGGGCTACACCTTC
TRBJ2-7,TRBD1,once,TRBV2,CASSRDRVLDEQYF,TGTGCCAGCAGTCGGGACAGGGTGCTGGACGAGCAGTACTTC
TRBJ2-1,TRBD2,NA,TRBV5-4,CASSLQTSGYNEQFF,TGTGCCAGCAGCTTGCAGACTAGCGGTTACAATGAGCAGTTCTTC
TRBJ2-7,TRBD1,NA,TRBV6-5,CASSYSGQGEYEQYF,TGTGCCAGCAGTTACTCCGGACAGGGGGAGTACGAGCAGTACTTC
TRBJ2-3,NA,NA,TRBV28,CASTKQDQRGDTQYF,TGTGCCAGCACTAAACAGGATCAAAGGGGAGATACGCAGTATTTT
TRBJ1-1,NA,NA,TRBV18,CASSPDRLNTEAFF,TGTGCCAGCTCACCAGACAGGCTGAACACTGAAGCTTTCTTT
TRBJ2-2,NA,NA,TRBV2,CASSSTGLNTGELFF,TGTGCCAGCAGTTCAACAGGGTTGAACACCGGGGAGCTGTTTTTT
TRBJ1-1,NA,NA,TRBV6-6,CASRNAGDTEAFF,TGTGCCAGCAGGAACGCCGGAGACACTGAAGCTTTCTTT
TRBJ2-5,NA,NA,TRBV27,CASSGSAGARGTQYF,TGTGCCAGCAGTGGGAGCGCGGGCGCTCGGGGGACCCAGTACTTC
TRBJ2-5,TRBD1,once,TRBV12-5,CASGSGDRGRETQYF,TGTGCTAGTGGTTCGGGAGACAGGGGGCGAGAGACCCAGTACTTC
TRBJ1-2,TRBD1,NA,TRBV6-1,CASSEAGRTGGLGGYTF,TGTGCCAGCAGTGAAGCCGGGCGCACAGGGGGCCTAGGTGGCTACACCTTC
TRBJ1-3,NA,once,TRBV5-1,CASSLATGSGNTIYF,TGCGCCAGCAGCTTGGCGACAGGCTCTGGAAACACCATATATTTT
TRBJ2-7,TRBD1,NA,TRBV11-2,CASSSRQGIGEQYF,TGTGCCAGCAGCTCTAGACAGGGGATAGGCGAGCAGTACTTC
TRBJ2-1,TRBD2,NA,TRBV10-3,CAISESAKGLEYNNEQFF,TGTGCCATCAGTGAGTCGGCAAAGGGACTAGAATACAACAATGAGCAGTTCTTC
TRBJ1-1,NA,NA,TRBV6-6,CASSYPPQTLNTEAFF,TGTGCCAGCAGTTACCCCCCCCAGACTTTGAACACTGAAGCTTTCTTT